These 11 T cell receptor beta chains originate from one sample sequenced in a study of T cells of healthy individuals. TCRdb re-called the 5' RACE reads with MiXCR, one entry per CDR3 protein. The sample consists of about 96,000 distinct CDR3 sequences, around 17% of them appearing once. The receptors derive from a human donor in good health.

The chain links TRBV6-2 or TRBV6-3 to TRBJ2-1, with TRBD2 matching over 16 bases. The CDR3 has 15 amino acids. V shed 6 bases and J 9 bases; nucleotides not matched to a gene: 5. Germline lookup yields CDR1 MNHEY and CDR2 SVGEGT. CDR3 sequence: CASRGTSGGAGEQFF. The CDR3 region has the DNA TGTGCCAGCAGAGGGACTAGCGGGGGGGCCGGTGAGCAGTTCTTC.

A few counts support this clonotype. The V and J genes are TRBV5-1 and TRBJ2-7; TRBD2 might be the D (6 bases). V was pared by 3 bases and J by 4 bases, with 14 bases between. The CDR3 is 14 amino acids. CDR1 is SGHRS, CDR2 YFSETQ, per germline. Here the CDR3 reads CASSSANREYEQYF. The CDR3 DNA sequence: TGCGCCAGCAGCTCAGCCAACCGGGAGTACGAGCAGTACTTC.

Details on this clonotype: Being one base from a much bigger clone, this may be a read error. The V gene is TRBV20-1, the J gene TRBJ1-6, with D possibly TRBD1 on 6 matching bases. CDR1 DFQATT and CDR2 SNEGSKA come from the germline V gene (reference sequence). The CDR3 runs 15 residues. The DNA for the CDR3 is TGCAGTGCTAGCGACGGGACAAGCTATAATTCATCCCTCCACTTT. It specifies CSASDGTSYNSSLHF.

The chain links TRBV5-1 to TRBJ2-7, with D maybe TRBD2 (6 bases). V lost 0 bases and J lost 0, with 19 bases in between. The germline V gene has CDR1 SGHRS and CDR2 YFSETQ. There are 18 residues in the CDR3. The CDR3 DNA sequence: TGCGCCAGCAGCTTGGGTAGGAGGGAGGACTGGCCCTCCTACGAGCAGTACTTC. Its protein product is CASSLGRREDWPSYEQYF.

This clonotype was counted a few times. J is TRBJ2-7 and V is TRBV28; D unclear. The V gene's germline CDR1 is MDHEN and CDR2 SYDVKM. This CDR3 spans 14 amino acids. The V and J ends lost 6 bases and 4 bases respectively, with 16 bases between them. The CDR3 region has the DNA TGTGCCAGCAGGACTTGGGATCCCGGATACGAGCAGTACTTC. It yields the protein CASRTWDPGYEQYF.

This chain joins TRBV29-1 and TRBJ2-5; 9 bases are a match to TRBD2. CDR1 and CDR2 from the germline V gene are SQVTM and ANQGSEA. CDR3 size: 13 residues. V gave up 4 bases and J gave up 3 bases; unmatched junction bases: 3. The CDR3 region has the DNA TGCAGCGTTGTGGTAGCGGGGGAAGAGACCCAGTACTTC. It is translated as CSVVVAGEETQYF.

The V gene is TRBV7-2, the J gene TRBJ2-1, with D tentatively TRBD1 or TRBD2 (5 bases each). CDR3 size: 15 residues. The V gene lost 1 base and the J gene lost 2 bases, with 9 bases spanning the gap. Germline CDR1 reads SGHTA; CDR2 reads FQGNSA. DNA of the CDR3: TGTGCCAGCAGCTTAGTTGGGGGAGCCTACAATGAGCAGTTCTTC. Protein sequence: CASSLVGGAYNEQFF.

The gene calls are TRBV14 and TRBJ2-1; 10 positions match TRBD2. J was trimmed by 1 base and V by 4 bases; bases with no gene match: 7. This CDR3 spans 17 amino acids. Germline V gene sequence: CDR1 SGHDN, CDR2 FVKESK. The CDR3 DNA is TGTGCCAGCAGCCCCTATCTAGCGGGAGTGTCCTACAATGAGCAGTTCTTC. Translation gives CASSPYLAGVSYNEQFF.

This clonotype was seen at least ten times. This sequence joins TRBV6-5 and TRBJ2-1, with TRBD2 matching over 10 bases. The germline gives CDR1 MNHEY, CDR2 SVGAGI. The CDR3 spans 15 residues. V dropped 6 bases and J dropped 3; count of bases not matched to a gene: 5. CDR3 protein: CASSHRTSGYNEQFF. CDR3 nucleotides: TGTGCCAGCAGCCACAGGACTAGCGGCTACAATGAGCAGTTCTTC.

This clonotype has a handful of counts. V is TRBV20-1 and J is TRBJ2-7, with TRBD1 matching over 12 bases. V dropped 3 bases and J dropped 6; count of bases not matched to a gene: 6. The V gene's germline CDR1 is DFQATT and CDR2 SNEGSKA (reference sequence). This CDR3 has 14 residues. The CDR3 DNA follows: TGCAGTGCTAGTCCCGGGACAGGGGGCGGCGAGCAGTACTTC. This translates into CSASPGTGGGEQYF.

The chain links TRBV5-1 to TRBJ2-7; possible D gene TRBD2, 6 bases. Germline V gene lookup returns CDR1 SGHRS and CDR2 YFSETQ. This CDR3 spans 15 amino acids. Trimming removed 7 bases from V and 3 bases from J, with 20 bases in between. The DNA for the CDR3 is TGCGCCAGCTCCCCTCAGGATAGCGGCTTCTACGAGCAGTACTTC. It is translated as CASSPQDSGFYEQYF.